These 10 T cell receptor beta chains were sequenced from one sample in a study of T cell changes during pregnancy in multiple sclerosis. TCRdb's copy holds only in-frame clones and misses some; the assay was immunoSEQ multiplex PCR. The top ten clones hold approximately 5.3% of a sample with some 66,000 clones, roughly 91% of them seen once. Sample: CD8+ T cells from peripheral blood mononuclear cells, taken before pregnancy. The receptors shown here come from a female donor with multiple sclerosis, enrolled in a pregnancy study.

This clone was counted a few times. This sequence joins TRBV6-1 and TRBJ1-1; perhaps TRBD1 as D (5 bases). V was cut by 4 bases and J by 9 bases, with 15 bases left in between. CDR1 is MNHNS and CDR2 is SASEGT in the germline V gene. This CDR3 region has 13 residues. The DNA of the CDR3 is TGTGCCAGCAGTGCTCGGGGGGTAACCAAAGCTTTCTTT. This sequence encodes CASSARGVTKAFF.

The chain uses TRBV7-6 and TRBJ2-5; D possibly corresponds to TRBD1 (6 bases). Trimming removed 7 bases from V and 4 bases from J, with 16 bases in between. The CDR3 runs 14 residues. CDR1 and CDR2 (germline): SGHVS, FNYEAQ. The CDR3: CASNLRGRGETQYF. In DNA, the CDR3 is TGTGCCAGCAACCTCCGGGGCAGGGGAGAGACCCAGTACTTC.

The chain recombines TRBV19 with TRBJ1-1; D call uncertain. The germline gives CDR1 LNHDA, CDR2 SQIVND (reference sequence). The CDR3 has 16 residues. V shed 0 bases and J shed 4 bases, with 15 bases lying between them. CDR3 loop: CASSIDLGDSGTEAFF. CDR3 sequence (DNA): TGTGCCAGTAGTATAGACTTGGGAGATTCGGGCACTGAAGCTTTCTTT.

The chain is built from TRBV11-2 and TRBJ1-4; perhaps TRBD1 as D (6 bases). Germline V lookup: CDR1 SGHAT, CDR2 FQNNGV. The CDR3 runs 12 residues. Trimming shortened V by 6 bases and J by 6 bases, and 8 bases separated the two germline ends. Here the CDR3 reads CASRDRYEKLFF. CDR3 sequence (DNA): TGTGCCAGCAGGGACAGATATGAAAAACTGTTTTTT.

This chain connects TRBV12-5 to TRBJ2-1, with TRBD1 as a possible D gene (6 bases). The CDR3 covers 17 residues. CDR1 LGHNT and CDR2 FRNRAP come from the germline V gene. Trimming cost V 3 bases and J 9 bases, with 24 bases left between them. This chain's CDR3 is CASGFRLGIEKQGEQFF. DNA for the CDR3: TGTGCTAGTGGTTTTCGTCTGGGTATAGAAAAACAGGGTGAGCAGTTCTTC.

The V and J genes are TRBV9 and TRBJ2-3; 10 bases fit TRBD2. The CDR3 runs 16 residues. In germline, CDR1 is SGDLS, CDR2 YYNGEE. Unmatched junction bases numbered 8, after V lost 3 bases and J lost 4 bases. CDR3 region: CASSAPSGGGPDTQYF. DNA of the CDR3: TGTGCCAGCAGCGCCCCAAGCGGGGGGGGGCCAGATACGCAGTATTTT. Supplemented by reference TRBV9 and TRBJ2-3, the full variable domain reads DSGVTQTPKHLITATGQRVTLRCSPRSGDLSVYWYQQSLDQGLQFLIQYYNGEERAKGNILERFSAQQFPDLHSELNLSSLELGDSALYFCASSAPSGGGPDTQYFGPGTRLTVL.

The chain combines TRBV18 with TRBJ1-3, with 8 bases identical to TRBD1. The junction had 8 bases not matched to a gene; V was cut back by 1 base and J by 0 bases. The germline gives CDR1 KGHSH, CDR2 LQKENI. The CDR3 length is 18 residues. In DNA, the CDR3 is TGTGCCAGCTCACCACAAGACCGGACAGGGATCTCTGGAAACACCATATATTTT. Its protein is CASSPQDRTGISGNTIYF.

This sequence joins TRBV27 and TRBJ1-5, with unresolved D. Between the trimmed V and J ends, which lost 7 bases and 5 bases, there was a span of 15 bases. Germline V gene sequence: CDR1 MNHEY, CDR2 SMNVEV (reference sequence). This CDR3 region has 14 residues. The CDR3 bases are TGTGCCAGCATTCCTAGGTGGGGAGATCAGCCCCAGCATTTT. Its translation is CASIPRWGDQPQHF.

The chain carries TRBV11-3 and TRBJ2-7; D possibly corresponds to TRBD1 (5 bases). V gave up 4 bases and J gave up 3 bases, with 10 bases separating them. Germline V lookup: CDR1 SGHNT, CDR2 YENEEA. The CDR3 sequence is 13 residues long. The CDR3 DNA follows: TGTGCCAGCAGCTGTTGGGGCTACTACGAGCAGTACTTC. Its protein product is CASSCWGYYEQYF.

V is TRBV7-2 and J is TRBJ1-2; D gene ambiguous. V lost 6 bases to trimming and J lost 0 bases, with 8 bases between them. CDR3 size: 13 residues. Looked up from germline, CDR1 is SGHTA and CDR2 is FQGNSA. The DNA of the CDR3 is TGTGCCAGCAGACGGAGAACTAACTATGGCTACACCTTC. It is translated as CASRRRTNYGYTF.